These T cell receptor beta chains were read from a single sample in a study of CXCR3-negative and CXCR3-positive naive CD8 T cells. TCRdb reprocessed the 5' RACE reads and stores each CDR3 protein as one record, lacking DNA. In total, the table holds tens of thousands of distinct CDR3 sequences. The specimen was naive CXCR3- CD8+ T cells from blood. Receptors were obtained from a human donor in good health. Some clones in this sample may be carry-over from other donors' samples. Both conserved end residues are part of each CDR3.

CDR3 protein,J gene,V gene
CASSDLSRELFF,TRBJ2-2,TRBV2
CASSARSRSHEQYF,TRBJ2-7,TRBV9
CASSLVTGERSYEQYF,TRBJ2-7,TRBV7-9
CASSLSGQGFSYEQYF,TRBJ2-7,TRBV27
CASSATGYGYTF,TRBJ1-2,TRBV9
CASSLFGGGTGEQYF,TRBJ2-7,TRBV28
CASSQETRIGQAVRNEQFF,TRBJ2-1,TRBV4-3
CASSSYRDSNQPQHF,TRBJ1-5,TRBV9
CASNFQGGDRRYNEQFF,TRBJ2-1,TRBV9
CSVELLAGVVETQYF,TRBJ2-5,TRBV29-1
CSVLRGNTGELFF,TRBJ2-2,TRBV29-1
CSAVRTGGPYEQYF,TRBJ2-7,TRBV29-1
CSAEGDRTEAFF,TRBJ1-1,TRBV29-1